The 15 T cell receptor beta chains in this list originate from one sample, sequenced in a study of T cell responses to AZD1222 COVID-19 vaccine. The method was immunoSEQ multiplex PCR; TCRdb's version includes in-frame clones alone and lacks a portion of them. The sample holds over 130,000 clones, around 90% seen once. This specimen was peripheral blood, taken 28 days after the second AZD1222 dose. These receptors all come from an adult who received the AZD1222 COVID-19 vaccine.

This chain connects TRBV11-2 to TRBJ2-1; D possibly corresponds to TRBD1 (6 bases). This CDR3 spans 14 amino acids. V was trimmed by 2 bases and J by 8 bases, leaving 13 bases between them. Germline V gene data show CDR1 as SGHAT and CDR2 as FQNNGV. The CDR3 reads CASSLTRGTDEQFF. The CDR3 nucleotides are TGTGCCAGCAGCTTAACTAGGGGGACGGATGAGCAGTTCTTC. Full variable domain (outside the CDR3, taken from reference TRBV11-2 and TRBJ2-1): EAGVAQSPRYKIIEKRQSVAFWCNPISGHATLYWYQQILGQGPKLLIQFQNNGVVDDSQLPKDRFSAERLKGVDSTLKIQPAKLEDSAVYLCASSLTRGTDEQFFGPGTRLTVL.

This chain links TRBV7-2 with TRBJ1-1; 7 positions match TRBD1. The junction had 12 bases not matched to a gene; V was cut back by 5 bases and J by 0 bases. This CDR3 spans 17 amino acids. Germline V CDR1 and CDR2: SGHTA, FQGNSA. The CDR3 bases are TGTGCCAGCAGCACAGACAGGGAGAGTTACCTGAACACTGAAGCTTTCTTT. Protein sequence: CASSTDRESYLNTEAFF.

The J gene is TRBJ2-1, the V gene TRBV5-1; TRBD2 is a possible D gene (5 bases). Germline V gives CDR1 SGHRS, CDR2 YFSETQ. Trimming left V 2 bases short and J 4 bases short, with 13 bases between. The CDR3 totals 15 residues. CDR3 sequence: CASSFSPGRYNEQFF. CDR3 nucleotides: TGCGCCAGCAGCTTTTCCCCGGGAAGATACAATGAGCAGTTCTTC.

This chain joins TRBV28 and TRBJ1-1; a possible D gene is TRBD1 (5 bases). Germline V lookup: CDR1 MDHEN, CDR2 SYDVKM. The CDR3 extends over 14 amino acids. Deletions cut 5 bases from V and 4 bases from J, with 14 bases between. In DNA form, the CDR3 reads TGTGCCAGCAGTGGGGAACGCAGGGCCACTGAAGCTTTCTTT. Its translation: CASSGERRATEAFF.

The chain joins TRBV3-1 (or the pseudogene TRBV3-2) to TRBJ2-3, with D possibly being TRBD2 (6 bases). Germline V gene lookup returns CDR1 LGHDT and CDR2 YNNKEL (reference sequence). CDR3 length: 15 amino acids. Trimming shortened V by 4 bases and J by 2 bases, and 13 bases separated the two germline ends. CDR3 DNA: TGTGCCAGCAGCCCGTTTGGAGGGGACACAGATACGCAGTATTTT. Translation: CASSPFGGDTDTQYF.

The gene calls are TRBV7-9 and TRBJ2-1, with 7 bases that match TRBD1. Germline V gene data show CDR1 as SEHNR and CDR2 as FQNEAQ (reference sequence). The CDR3 has 13 amino acids. The trim removed 5 bases at V and 7 bases at J, leaving 5 bases unmatched. The CDR3: CASSPKGANEQFF. The CDR3 DNA follows: TGTGCCAGCAGCCCAAAGGGGGCTAATGAGCAGTTCTTC. Filled out from reference TRBV7-9 and TRBJ2-1, the complete variable domain reads DTGVSQNPRHKITKRGQNVTFRCDPISEHNRLYWYRQTLGQGPEFLTYFQNEAQLEKSRLLSDRFSAERPKGSFSTLEIQRTEQGDSAMYLCASSPKGANEQFFGPGTRLTVL.

The chain recombines TRBV19 with TRBJ2-7; 8 nucleotides align to TRBD1. The CDR3 contains 15 residues. J gave up 2 bases and V 4 bases, and 7 bases lay outside the gene matches. Per germline, CDR1 LNHDA and CDR2 SQIVND (reference sequence). CDR3 region: CASSTLGTGPYEQYF. Written as DNA, the CDR3 is TGTGCCAGTAGTACCCTCGGGACAGGTCCCTACGAGCAGTACTTC.

The gene calls are TRBV18 and TRBJ1-3, with D unresolved. Germline CDR1 is KGHSH and CDR2 is LQKENI. The CDR3 extends over 18 amino acids. Trimming pared 4 bases from V and 0 bases from J, leaving 19 bases between. This CDR3 is CASSQFFEGLRSGNTIYF. The CDR3, as DNA: TGTGCCAGCTCACAGTTTTTTGAGGGATTACGCTCTGGAAACACCATATATTTT.

The chain recombines TRBV5-1 with TRBJ2-1; 8 bases agree with TRBD2. The CDR3 is 17 residues long. V was pared by 0 bases and J by 6 bases, with 11 bases of the junction left unmatched. Germline-derived CDR1 and CDR2 are SGHRS and YFSETQ. The CDR3 nucleotides read TGCGCCAGCAGCTTGGCCTTGACGGGAGGGCCGGGCAATGAGCAGTTCTTC. Translating gives CASSLALTGGPGNEQFF.

The chain joins TRBV3-1 (or the pseudogene TRBV3-2) to TRBJ2-3, with TRBD2 matching over 12 bases. V lost 4 bases, J lost 4 bases, and 3 bases stayed unmatched. Looked up from germline, CDR1 is LGHDT and CDR2 is YNNKEL (reference sequence). The CDR3 length is 15 residues. CDR3 coding DNA: TGTGCCAGCAGCCCTAGCGGGAGGGCCCCAGATACGCAGTATTTT. Its protein product is CASSPSGRAPDTQYF.

The chain has TRBV9 and TRBJ2-4, with D possibly being TRBD2 (6 bases). The germline V gene encodes CDR1 SGDLS and CDR2 YYNGEE. The length of the CDR3 is 15 residues. Trimming left V 3 bases short and J 0 bases short, with 10 bases between. CDR3 sequence (DNA): TGTGCCAGCAGCGCTCCGGGACTAGCCAAAAACATTCAGTACTTC. It translates to CASSAPGLAKNIQYF.

V gene TRBV12-3 or TRBV12-4 combines with J gene TRBJ1-2; D gene unclear. The CDR3 has 13 residues. Trimming cost V 5 bases and J 4 bases, with 11 bases left between them. The CDR3 sequence: CASSPGRSYGYTF. The CDR3 DNA sequence: TGTGCCAGCAGTCCCGGACGGAGCTATGGCTACACCTTC.

This clone was detected once. The gene calls are TRBV7-7 and TRBJ2-2; D may be TRBD2 (6 bases). Trimming removed 6 bases at V and 1 base at J, with 12 bases between. This CDR3 region has 15 residues. CDR1 is SSHAT, CDR2 FNYEAQ, per germline (reference sequence). The CDR3 DNA sequence: TGTGCCAGCAGGTCCGGGACTTTGAACACCGGGGAGCTGTTTTTT. Residues: CASRSGTLNTGELFF.

The rearrangement links TRBV6-5 to TRBJ1-1; TRBD1 might be the D (5 bases). CDR1 is MNHEY and CDR2 is SVGAGI in the germline V gene. This CDR3 spans 14 amino acids. V was trimmed by 2 bases and J by 0 bases, leaving 7 bases between them. The CDR3 sequence: CASSYGTLNTEAFF. Written as DNA, the CDR3 is TGTGCCAGCAGTTACGGGACCCTGAACACTGAAGCTTTCTTT.

The gene calls are TRBV2 and TRBJ1-5; 8 nucleotides match TRBD1. The CDR3 is made up of 15 amino acids. J gave up 1 base and V 5 bases, and 4 bases lay outside the gene matches. Germline V lookup: CDR1 SNHLY, CDR2 FYNNEI. Here the CDR3 reads CASSPQGGSNQPQHF. CDR3 sequence (DNA): TGTGCCAGCAGTCCACAGGGGGGAAGCAATCAGCCCCAGCATTTT.